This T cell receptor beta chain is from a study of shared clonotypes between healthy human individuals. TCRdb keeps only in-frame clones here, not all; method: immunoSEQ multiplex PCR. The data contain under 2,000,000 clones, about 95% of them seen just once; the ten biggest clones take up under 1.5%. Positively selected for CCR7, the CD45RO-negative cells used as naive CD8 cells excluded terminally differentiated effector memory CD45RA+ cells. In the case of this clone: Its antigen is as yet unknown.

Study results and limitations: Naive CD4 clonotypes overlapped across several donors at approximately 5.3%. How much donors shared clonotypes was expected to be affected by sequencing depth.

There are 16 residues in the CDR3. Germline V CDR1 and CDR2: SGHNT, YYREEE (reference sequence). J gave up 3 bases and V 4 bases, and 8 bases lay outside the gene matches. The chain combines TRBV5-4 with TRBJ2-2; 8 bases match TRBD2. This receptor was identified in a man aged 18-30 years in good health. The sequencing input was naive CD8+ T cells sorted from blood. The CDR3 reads CASSLGLAGHTGELFF. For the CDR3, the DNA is TGTGCCAGCAGCCTAGGACTAGCTGGACACACCGGGGAGCTGTTTTTT.